Sequencing of this TCR beta chain was carried out in a study of memory CD4+ T cells and cytomegalovirus serostatus. The ends were cut back, 4 bases at V and 2 bases at J, with 20 bases in the middle. The CDR3 consists of 17 residues. CDR1 and CDR2 (germline): SGHRS, YFSETQ. Whole-study findings and limits: 67 of 164 known CMV-associated TCRbeta sequences appeared in CD4+ memory.

Single viable CD3+CD4+CD8-CD45RO+ cells were sorted as the memory CD4+ T cells. In this sample, this clone turned up a few times. Antigen: not known. Libraries were prepared by immunoSEQ multiplex PCR; TCRdb keeps only in-frame clonotypes and omits some of them. This sample has about 25,000 clones, with approximately 75% found just once. The sample comprised memory CD4+ T cells from blood. The V call is TRBV5-1, the J call TRBJ2-3; D remains ambiguous. The sequence came from an adult in good health and CMV-seronegative. The DNA for the CDR3 is TGCGCCAGCAGCCCTCGGATGGCTCTGGCTAACACAGATACGCAGTATTTT. Encoded protein: CASSPRMALANTDTQYF.